One and the same sample provided the 27 T cell receptor beta chains below, sequenced in a study of blood T cell repertoires in COVID-19. The protocol was immunoSEQ multiplex PCR, while the TCRdb copy is restricted to in-frame clones and leaves out a portion. The sample records a few hundred thousand clones, more than 70% being singletons. Sequenced input: peripheral blood. Receptor source: a woman between 45 and 65 years old who had recovered from COVID-19.

The gene calls are TRBV27 and TRBJ2-2; the D gene is possibly TRBD2 (6 bases). The germline V gene encodes CDR1 MNHEY and CDR2 SMNVEV (reference sequence). Trimming shortened V by 5 bases and J by 2 bases, and 27 bases separated the two germline ends. The CDR3 has 20 amino acids. The CDR3 here is CASSPNRPRIGGVNTGELFF. As DNA, the CDR3 is TGTGCCAGCAGTCCCAACCGGCCCCGGATTGGCGGGGTAAACACCGGGGAGCTGTTTTTT.

The chain combines TRBV6-2 or TRBV6-3 with TRBJ1-1; 8 bases line up with TRBD1. Trimming cost V 5 bases and J 11 bases; bases outside gene matches: 7. Germline V gene sequence: CDR1 MNHEY, CDR2 SVGEGT. This CDR3 region has 12 residues. The CDR3 region is CASSIGQGNAFF. CDR3 DNA: TGTGCCAGCAGTATCGGACAGGGTAACGCTTTCTTT.

The chain is built from TRBV19 and TRBJ2-1; tentatively, D is TRBD2 (5 bases). CDR1 LNHDA and CDR2 SQIVND come from the germline V gene (reference sequence). The length of the CDR3 is 15 residues. Trimming stripped 3 bases from V and 0 bases from J, with 9 bases between. The CDR3 spells CASSMDRDSYNEQFF. DNA for the CDR3: TGTGCCAGTAGTATGGATCGGGACTCCTACAATGAGCAGTTCTTC.

V and J are TRBV6-1 and TRBJ2-7, with a possible D match to TRBD2 (6 bases). Germline CDR1 is MNHNS and CDR2 is SASEGT. The CDR3 totals 15 residues. V lost 4 bases and J lost 3, with 16 bases in between. The CDR3 nucleotides read TGTGCCAGCAGTGCTAGCGCGATCCTTTTCTACGAGCAGTACTTC. It specifies CASSASAILFYEQYF.

V is TRBV27 and J is TRBJ2-5; maybe TRBD2 (6 bases). Germline V lookup: CDR1 MNHEY, CDR2 SMNVEV (reference sequence). Trimming removed 7 bases from V and 2 bases from J, with 8 bases in between. The CDR3 sequence is 12 residues long. CDR3 protein: CASTDYQETQYF. Here the CDR3 DNA reads TGTGCCAGCACGGACTATCAAGAGACCCAGTACTTC.

The rearrangement uses TRBV6-2 or TRBV6-3 and TRBJ2-6, with D tentatively TRBD1 (6 bases). This CDR3 has 18 amino acids. V shed 2 bases and J shed 0 bases, with 14 bases lying between them. The germline V gene has CDR1 MNHEY and CDR2 SVGEGT. In nucleotides, the CDR3 is TGTGCCAGCAGTTACGAACAGGGTAGAAGCTCTGGGGCCAACGTCCTGACTTTC. Protein sequence: CASSYEQGRSSGANVLTF.

The rearrangement uses TRBV6-5 and TRBJ2-7, with 7 bases identical to TRBD2. V lost 7 bases, J lost 3 bases, and 6 bases stayed unmatched. CDR3 length: 13 residues. CDR1 is MNHEY and CDR2 is SVGAGI in the germline V gene. This chain's CDR3 is CASTLALGYEQYF. CDR3 bases: TGTGCCAGCACACTAGCGCTAGGCTACGAGCAGTACTTC.

In nucleotides, the CDR3 is TGTGCCAGCAGAGGACAGGGGGGCAATCAGCCCCAGCATTTT. It encodes CASRGQGGNQPQHF. This rearrangement joins TRBV2 to TRBJ1-5, with 10 bases that match TRBD1. The J segment lost 2 bases and the V segment lost 6 bases, leaving 1 base of the junction unmatched. Germline V gene data show CDR1 as SNHLY and CDR2 as FYNNEI. This CDR3 region has 14 residues.

The genes are TRBV28 and TRBJ2-1, with 13 bases fitting TRBD2. CDR1 and CDR2 (germline): MDHEN, SYDVKM. The CDR3 spans 17 residues. Trimming cost V 6 bases and J 5 bases; bases outside gene matches: 10. The DNA of the CDR3 is TGTGCCAGCAGCCGTCCCGGGACTAGCGGGAAAAACAATGAGCAGTTCTTC. It translates to CASSRPGTSGKNNEQFF.

The V and J genes are TRBV7-2 and TRBJ2-7, with D possibly TRBD2 on 5 matching bases. This CDR3 comprises 13 residues. The V and J ends lost 7 bases and 4 bases respectively, with 14 bases between them. Germline CDR1 SGHTA, CDR2 FQGNSA. The chain's CDR3 is CASTLSGGYEQYF. Written as DNA, the CDR3 is TGTGCCAGCACCCTGTCTGGAGGATACGAGCAGTACTTC. The full variable domain, in which reference TRBV7-2 and TRBJ2-7 provide the parts outside the CDR3, is GAGVSQSPSNKVTEKGKDVELRCDPISGHTALYWYRQSLGQGLEFLIYFQGNSAPDKSGLPSDRFSAERTGGSVSTLTIQRTQQEDSAVYLCASTLSGGYEQYFGPGTRLTVT.

The chain couples TRBV15 to TRBJ2-5; 8 nucleotides align to TRBD1. V lost 0 bases, J lost 5 bases, and 5 bases stayed unmatched. The CDR3 runs 15 residues. Germline lookup yields CDR1 LNHNV and CDR2 YYDKDF (reference sequence). CDR3 amino acids: CATSREDRDRETQYF. As DNA, the CDR3 is TGTGCCACCAGCAGAGAGGACAGGGACCGGGAGACCCAGTACTTC.

The CDR3 region has the DNA TGTGCCAGCACCAGGGGGGAACAGCCCCAGCATTTT. Translating gives CASTRGEQPQHF. The chain uses TRBV6-5 and TRBJ1-5; TRBD1 agrees at 7 bases. V shed 7 bases and J 7 bases; nucleotides not matched to a gene: 4. CDR1 is MNHEY, CDR2 SVGAGI, per germline. The CDR3 is 12 amino acids.

The V and J genes are TRBV12-3 or TRBV12-4 and TRBJ1-2; D gene uncertain. Between the trimmed V and J ends, which lost 4 bases and 2 bases, there was a span of 2 bases. The CDR3 covers 11 residues. CDR3: CASSSNYGYTF. The CDR3 DNA reads as TGTGCCAGCAGTTCGAACTATGGCTACACCTTC.

The rearrangement links TRBV19 to TRBJ2-7; the match to TRBD1 covers 9 bases. This CDR3 is 14 amino acids long. CDR1 is LNHDA and CDR2 is SQIVND in the germline V gene (reference sequence). V lost 5 bases to trimming and J lost 3 bases; unmatched junction nucleotides: 5. The DNA for the CDR3 is TGTGCCAGTAGTCGGGACAGGGAGGGCTACGAGCAGTACTTC. This codes for CASSRDREGYEQYF.

The chain links TRBV28 to TRBJ2-5, with D possibly being TRBD2 (6 bases). V gave up 3 bases and J gave up 5 bases, with 16 bases separating them. CDR1 and CDR2 (germline): MDHEN, SYDVKM. CDR3 length: 15 residues. CDR3 DNA: TGTGCCAGCAGTTTTCAATCAGGGAGGAGGGAGACCCAGTACTTC. Protein: CASSFQSGRRETQYF.

This clone has only a few counts. This sequence joins TRBV27 and TRBJ1-2, with D tentatively TRBD1 (6 bases). V lost 2 bases to trimming and J lost 8 bases, with 9 bases between them. This CDR3 is built from 12 residues. Germline assignment: CDR1 MNHEY and CDR2 SMNVEV (reference sequence). The CDR3 DNA reads as TGTGCCAGCAGTTTAACAGGGACGGGCTACACCTTC. Its protein product is CASSLTGTGYTF.

The chain has TRBV7-2 and TRBJ1-6, with D possibly matching TRBD1 (6 bases). CDR3 size: 13 residues. CDR1 SGHTA and CDR2 FQGNSA come from the germline V gene. Trimming left V 4 bases short and J 10 bases short, with 11 bases between. CDR3 amino acids: CASSSRQVSPLHF. CDR3 DNA: TGTGCCAGCAGCTCCAGACAGGTATCACCCCTCCACTTT. The complete variable domain, with remaining parts taken from reference TRBV7-2 and TRBJ1-6, reads GAGVSQSPSNKVTEKGKDVELRCDPISGHTALYWYRQSLGQGLEFLIYFQGNSAPDKSGLPSDRFSAERTGGSVSTLTIQRTQQEDSAVYLCASSSRQVSPLHFGNGTRLTVT.

V and J are TRBV7-2 and TRBJ1-5; D may be TRBD1 (6 bases). Between the trimmed V and J ends, which lost 3 bases and 1 base, there was a span of 13 bases. Looked up from germline, CDR1 is SGHTA and CDR2 is FQGNSA. The length of the CDR3 is 16 residues. CDR3 in amino acids: CASSFVGGQSNQPQHF. The CDR3 coding sequence is TGTGCCAGCAGCTTCGTGGGTGGACAGAGCAATCAGCCCCAGCATTTT.

The chain uses TRBV5-1 and TRBJ2-1; 7 nucleotides match TRBD2. Germline lookup yields CDR1 SGHRS and CDR2 YFSETQ. The ends lost 0 bases at V and 5 bases at J; junction bases unmatched: 5. The CDR3 spans 15 residues. DNA for the CDR3: TGCGCCAGCAGCTTGGTTGCGGGGGAACACAATGAGCAGTTCTTC. This sequence encodes CASSLVAGEHNEQFF.

The J gene is TRBJ1-2, the V gene TRBV27, with 7 bases that match TRBD1. J gave up 1 base and V 3 bases, and 2 bases lay outside the gene matches. Looked up from germline, CDR1 is MNHEY and CDR2 is SMNVEV (reference sequence). There are 14 residues in the CDR3. The CDR3 DNA reads TGTGCCAGCAGTTTTGGGACAGATAACTATGGCTACACCTTC. Its translation is CASSFGTDNYGYTF.

The gene calls are TRBV7-9 and TRBJ2-7; D remains unclear. The germline V and J ends were trimmed by 5 bases and 6 bases, with 20 bases remaining between them. This CDR3 is built from 15 residues. Germline CDR1 is SEHNR and CDR2 is FQNEAQ (reference sequence). CDR3 sequence: CASSPTSRSLAEQYF. The CDR3 DNA follows: TGTGCCAGCAGCCCTACGTCTAGGAGTTTGGCCGAGCAGTACTTC.

CDR3 DNA: TGTGCCAGCAGTTTAGTACAGGGTGGGACAGATACGCAGTATTTT. This encodes CASSLVQGGTDTQYF. This sequence joins TRBV27 and TRBJ2-3, with TRBD1 as a possible D gene (6 bases). The CDR3 runs 15 residues. Trimming removed 2 bases from V and 3 bases from J, with 12 bases in between. Per the germline V gene, CDR1 is MNHEY and CDR2 is SMNVEV (reference sequence).

This clone was detected a few times. The CDR3 DNA sequence: TGCGCCAGCAGCATAAGACAGGGGGGTAATTCACCCCTCCACTTT. Its translation: CASSIRQGGNSPLHF. This chain connects TRBV5-1 to TRBJ1-6, with 9 bases fitting TRBD1. With V trimmed by 4 bases and J by 6 bases, 5 bases remained unmatched. This CDR3 has 15 amino acids. CDR1 is SGHRS, CDR2 YFSETQ, per germline.

The chain uses TRBV7-9 and TRBJ2-7, with 8 bases that match TRBD2. CDR1 and CDR2 (germline): SEHNR, FQNEAQ (reference sequence). The V gene end was trimmed by 5 bases and the J gene end by 4 bases; junction bases not matched to a gene: 10. This CDR3 region has 15 residues. The CDR3 loop is CASSPRVAGKYEQYF. In DNA, the CDR3 is TGTGCCAGCAGCCCCCGAGTAGCGGGAAAATACGAGCAGTACTTC.

This clone has only one observation. J is TRBJ1-2 and V is TRBV9; D is unclear. The CDR3 contains 15 residues. Germline V gene sequence: CDR1 SGDLS, CDR2 YYNGEE. V was cut by 0 bases and J by 3 bases, with 12 bases left in between. CDR3 protein: CASSVDPDGDYGYTF. The CDR3 coding sequence is TGTGCCAGCAGCGTAGACCCCGACGGGGACTATGGCTACACCTTC.

V gene TRBV30 combines with J gene TRBJ2-7; D remains unclear. CDR3 size: 12 residues. Between the trimmed V and J ends, which lost 5 bases and 5 bases, there was a span of 13 bases. Germline CDR1 reads GTSNPN; CDR2 reads SVGIG (reference sequence). In DNA, the CDR3 is TGTGCCTGGGGACCAGGTCTGGACGAGCAGTACTTC. Protein: CAWGPGLDEQYF.

J is TRBJ1-5 and V is TRBV27, with D unclear. Germline V lookup: CDR1 MNHEY, CDR2 SMNVEV (reference sequence). CDR3 length: 12 amino acids. Between the trimmed V and J ends, which lost 6 bases and 6 bases, there was a span of 9 bases. DNA for the CDR3: TGTGCCAGCAGGTCTCCAGGTCAGCCCCAGCATTTT. This sequence encodes CASRSPGQPQHF.